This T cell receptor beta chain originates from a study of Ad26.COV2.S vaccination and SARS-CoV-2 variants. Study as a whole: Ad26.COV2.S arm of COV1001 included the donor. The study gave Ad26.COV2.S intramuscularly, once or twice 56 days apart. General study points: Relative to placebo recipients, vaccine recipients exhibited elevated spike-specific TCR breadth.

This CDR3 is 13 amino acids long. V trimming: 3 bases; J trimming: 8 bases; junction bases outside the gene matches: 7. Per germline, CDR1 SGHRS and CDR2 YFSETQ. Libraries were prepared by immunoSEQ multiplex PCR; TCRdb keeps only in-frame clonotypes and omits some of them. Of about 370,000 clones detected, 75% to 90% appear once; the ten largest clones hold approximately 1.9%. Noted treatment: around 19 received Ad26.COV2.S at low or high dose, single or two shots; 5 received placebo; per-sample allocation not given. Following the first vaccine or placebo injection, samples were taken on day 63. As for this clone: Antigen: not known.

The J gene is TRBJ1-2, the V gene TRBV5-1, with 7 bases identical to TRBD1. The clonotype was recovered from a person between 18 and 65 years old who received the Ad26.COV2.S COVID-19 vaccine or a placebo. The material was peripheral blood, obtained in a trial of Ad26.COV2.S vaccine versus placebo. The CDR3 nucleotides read TGCGCCAGCAGCTCCCAGACAGGGTTGGGCTACACCTTC. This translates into CASSSQTGLGYTF.